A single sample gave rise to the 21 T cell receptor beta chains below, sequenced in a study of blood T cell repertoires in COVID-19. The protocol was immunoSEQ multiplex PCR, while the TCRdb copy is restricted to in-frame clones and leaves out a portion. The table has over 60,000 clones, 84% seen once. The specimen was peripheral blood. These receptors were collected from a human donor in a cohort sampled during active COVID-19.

The CDR3 protein is CSVAPSSYGYTF. For the CDR3, the DNA is TGCAGCGTTGCCCCTAGCTCCTATGGCTACACCTTC. The chain joins TRBV29-1 to TRBJ1-2; D remains ambiguous. CDR1 and CDR2 (germline): SQVTM, ANQGSEA. Trimming shortened V by 4 bases and J by 4 bases, and 10 bases separated the two germline ends. This CDR3 is built from 12 residues.

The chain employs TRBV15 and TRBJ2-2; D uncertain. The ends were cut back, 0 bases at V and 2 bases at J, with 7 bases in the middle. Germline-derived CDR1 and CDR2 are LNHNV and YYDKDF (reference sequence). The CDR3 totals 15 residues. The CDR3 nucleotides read TGTGCCACCAGCAGAGATCTGAGTAACACCGGGGAGCTGTTTTTT. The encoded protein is CATSRDLSNTGELFF.

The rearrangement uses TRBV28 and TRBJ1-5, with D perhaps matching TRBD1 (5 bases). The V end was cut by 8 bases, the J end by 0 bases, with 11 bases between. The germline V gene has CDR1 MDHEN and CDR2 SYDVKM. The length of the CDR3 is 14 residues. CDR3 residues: CASGGTYSNQPQHF. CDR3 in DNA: TGTGCCAGCGGGGGGACGTATAGCAATCAGCCCCAGCATTTT.

CDR3 amino acids: CASSEYGGNTEAFF. Written as DNA, the CDR3 is TGTGCCAGCAGTGAATATGGAGGGAACACTGAAGCTTTCTTT. The rearrangement joins TRBV2 to TRBJ1-1; D is uncertain. V was shortened by 2 bases and J by 1 base, with 8 bases between the two germline ends. This CDR3 is 14 amino acids long. The germline V gene encodes CDR1 SNHLY and CDR2 FYNNEI.

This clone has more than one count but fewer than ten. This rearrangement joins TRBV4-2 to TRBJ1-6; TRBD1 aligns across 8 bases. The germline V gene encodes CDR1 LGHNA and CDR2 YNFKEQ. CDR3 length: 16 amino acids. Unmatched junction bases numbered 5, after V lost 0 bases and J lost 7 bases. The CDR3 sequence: CASSQDSGGKNSPLHF. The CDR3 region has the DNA TGTGCCAGCAGCCAAGATTCAGGGGGCAAAAATTCACCCCTCCACTTT.

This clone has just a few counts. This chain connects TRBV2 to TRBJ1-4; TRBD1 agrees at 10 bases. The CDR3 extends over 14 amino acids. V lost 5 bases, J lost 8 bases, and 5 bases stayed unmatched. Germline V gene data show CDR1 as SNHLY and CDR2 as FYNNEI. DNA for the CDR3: TGTGCCAGCAGTCGACAGGGGGCCTTCGAAAAACTGTTTTTT. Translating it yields CASSRQGAFEKLFF.

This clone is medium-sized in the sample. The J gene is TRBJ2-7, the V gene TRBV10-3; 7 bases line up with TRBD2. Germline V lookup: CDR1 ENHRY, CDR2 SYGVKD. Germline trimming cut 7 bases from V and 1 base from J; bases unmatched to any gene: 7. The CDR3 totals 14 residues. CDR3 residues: CAIKGDYQSYEQYF. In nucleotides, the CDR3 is TGTGCCATCAAAGGGGACTATCAATCCTACGAGCAGTACTTC.

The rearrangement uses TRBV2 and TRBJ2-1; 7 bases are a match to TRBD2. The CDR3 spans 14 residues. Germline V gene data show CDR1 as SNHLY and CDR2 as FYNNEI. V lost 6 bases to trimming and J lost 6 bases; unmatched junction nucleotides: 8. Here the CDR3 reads CASRVGGPSNEQFF. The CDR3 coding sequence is TGTGCCAGCAGGGTGGGAGGGCCAAGCAATGAGCAGTTCTTC.

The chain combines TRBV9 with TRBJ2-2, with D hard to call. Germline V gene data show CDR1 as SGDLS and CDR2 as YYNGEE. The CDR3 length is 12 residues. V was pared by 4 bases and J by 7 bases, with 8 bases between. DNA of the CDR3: TGTGCCAGCAGCCAATCGGGCGGGGAGCTGTTTTTT. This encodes CASSQSGGELFF.

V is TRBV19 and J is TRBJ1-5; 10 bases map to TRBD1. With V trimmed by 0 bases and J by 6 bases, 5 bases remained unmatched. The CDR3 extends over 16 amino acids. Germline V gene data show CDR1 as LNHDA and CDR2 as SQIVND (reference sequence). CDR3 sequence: CASSIDSTGGIQPQHF. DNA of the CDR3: TGTGCCAGTAGTATAGACTCGACAGGGGGCATTCAGCCCCAGCATTTT. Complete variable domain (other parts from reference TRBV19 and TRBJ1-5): DGGITQSPKYLFRKEGQNVTLSCEQNLNHDAMYWYRQDPGQGLRLIYYSQIVNDFQKGDIAEGYSVSREKKESFPLTVTSAQKNPTAFYLCASSIDSTGGIQPQHFGDGTRLSIL.

The CDR3 DNA reads as TGTGCCAGTAGTATCGGCGGCGGGAGCGTCTATGAGCAGTTCTTC. This translates into CASSIGGGSVYEQFF. The chain joins TRBV19 to TRBJ2-1, with TRBD2 matching 7 bases. Germline lookup yields CDR1 LNHDA and CDR2 SQIVND (reference sequence). This CDR3 spans 15 amino acids. The ends lost 3 bases at V and 8 bases at J; junction bases unmatched: 10.

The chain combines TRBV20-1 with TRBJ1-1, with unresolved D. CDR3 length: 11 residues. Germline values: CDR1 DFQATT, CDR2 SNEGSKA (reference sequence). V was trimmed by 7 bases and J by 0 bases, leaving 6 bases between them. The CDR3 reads CSVQMNTEAFF. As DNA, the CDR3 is TGCAGTGTTCAAATGAACACTGAAGCTTTCTTT.

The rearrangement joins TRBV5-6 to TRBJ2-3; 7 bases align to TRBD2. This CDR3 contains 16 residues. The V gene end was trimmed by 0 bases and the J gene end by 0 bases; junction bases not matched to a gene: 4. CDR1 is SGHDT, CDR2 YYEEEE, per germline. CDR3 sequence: CASSLGLAVSTDTQYF. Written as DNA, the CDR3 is TGTGCCAGCAGCTTGGGCCTAGCGGTAAGCACAGATACGCAGTATTTT.

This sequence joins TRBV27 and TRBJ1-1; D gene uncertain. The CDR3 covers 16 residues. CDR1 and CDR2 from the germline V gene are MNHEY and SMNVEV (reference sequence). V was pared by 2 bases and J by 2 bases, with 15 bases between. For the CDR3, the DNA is TGTGCCAGCAGTTTACTAGCCCAGGCGGGAAACACTGAAGCTTTCTTT. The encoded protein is CASSLLAQAGNTEAFF.

The CDR3 region has the DNA TGTGCCAGCAGCACGGGACTAGCGGGAGTATCAGATACGCAGTATTTT. This sequence encodes CASSTGLAGVSDTQYF. The chain links TRBV7-9 to TRBJ2-3, with 14 bases fitting TRBD2. The V segment lost 5 bases and the J segment 4 bases; nucleotides outside the gene matches: 5. Germline V gene sequence: CDR1 SEHNR, CDR2 FQNEAQ (reference sequence). The length of the CDR3 is 16 residues.

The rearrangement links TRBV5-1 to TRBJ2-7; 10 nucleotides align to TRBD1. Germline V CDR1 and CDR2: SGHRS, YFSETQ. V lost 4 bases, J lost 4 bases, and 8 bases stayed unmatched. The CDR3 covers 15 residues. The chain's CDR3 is CASSVTGTGAYEQYF. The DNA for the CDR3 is TGCGCCAGCAGCGTCACCGGGACAGGGGCATACGAGCAGTACTTC.

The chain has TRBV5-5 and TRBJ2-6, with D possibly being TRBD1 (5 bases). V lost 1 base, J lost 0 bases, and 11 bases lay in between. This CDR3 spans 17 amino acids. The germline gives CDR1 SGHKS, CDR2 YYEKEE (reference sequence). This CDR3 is CASSLRAGNSGANVLTF. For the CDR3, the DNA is TGTGCCAGCAGCTTGAGGGCAGGGAACTCTGGGGCCAACGTCCTGACTTTC. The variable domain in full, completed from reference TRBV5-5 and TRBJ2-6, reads DAGVTQSPTHLIKTRGQQVTLRCSPISGHKSVSWYQQVLGQGPQFIFQYYEKEERGRGNFPDRFSARQFPNYSSELNVNALLLGDSALYLCASSLRAGNSGANVLTFGAGSRLTVL.

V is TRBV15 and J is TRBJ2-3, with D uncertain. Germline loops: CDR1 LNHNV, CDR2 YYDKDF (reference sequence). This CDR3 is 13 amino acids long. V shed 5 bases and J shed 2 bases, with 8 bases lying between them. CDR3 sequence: CATSVQDTDTQYF. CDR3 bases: TGTGCCACCAGCGTACAAGACACAGATACGCAGTATTTT.

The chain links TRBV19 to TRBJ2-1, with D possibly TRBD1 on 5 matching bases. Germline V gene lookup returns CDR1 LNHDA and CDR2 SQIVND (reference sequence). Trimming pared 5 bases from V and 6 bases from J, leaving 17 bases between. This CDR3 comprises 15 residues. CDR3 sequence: CASSDPARVTNEQFF. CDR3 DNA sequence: TGTGCCAGTAGTGACCCAGCCAGGGTAACCAATGAGCAGTTCTTC.

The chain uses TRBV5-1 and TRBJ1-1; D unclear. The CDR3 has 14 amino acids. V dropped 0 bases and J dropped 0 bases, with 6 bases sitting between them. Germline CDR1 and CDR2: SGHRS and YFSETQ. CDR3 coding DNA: TGCGCCAGCAGCTTGGCCACAATGAACACTGAAGCTTTCTTT. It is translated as CASSLATMNTEAFF.

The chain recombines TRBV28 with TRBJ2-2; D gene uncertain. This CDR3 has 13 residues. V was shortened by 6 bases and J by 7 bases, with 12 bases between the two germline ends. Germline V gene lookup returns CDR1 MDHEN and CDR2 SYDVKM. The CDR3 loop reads CASSAGLYGELFF. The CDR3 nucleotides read TGTGCCAGCAGCGCTGGGCTTTACGGGGAGCTGTTTTTT.